This T cell receptor (beta chain) was sequenced in a study of CD8+ T cells in alopecia areata. The study, taken as a whole, reports: When scalp samples are sequenced, resident alphabeta T cells of normal skin are also captured.

Indicated treatment: oral pan-JAK inhibitor, 5-10 mg twice daily. Isolation of CD4+ and CD8+ T cells from PBMCs was achieved by sorting. Worth noting for this clone: Its target is unknown.

The sequencing template was cDNA reverse transcribed from extracted RNA. Measured with immunoSEQ multiplex PCR; TCRdb has only the in-frame clones, and not every one. Of 95,000 to 110,000 clones listed, 86% were seen once; the top ten hold over 8.5%. This receptor was obtained from a human donor with alopecia areata. Sample: CD8+ T cells sorted from blood, taken around week 31, from a patient treated with tofacitinib.

DNA of the CDR3: TGCAGCGGGGCCGCCTACAATGAGCAGTTCTTC. The encoded protein is CSGAAYNEQFF. The rearrangement uses TRBV20-1 and TRBJ2-1; the D gene could be TRBD1 or TRBD2 (5 bases each). This CDR3 comprises 11 residues. From germline, CDR1 is DFQATT and CDR2 SNEGSKA (reference sequence).